The following is a T cell receptor (beta chain) sequence with its context. Its antigen is still unknown. This specimen belongs to a study of cytomegalovirus exposure and HLA in healthy donors. Overall study results and limits: Links to common viral pathogens appeared, in a later analysis, for several of the most significant clusters. Reports state that TCR beta sequences accurately predicted most subjects' HLA-A and HLA-B alleles.

With 1 base removed from V and 7 bases from J, the gap between germline ends came to 17 bases. The germline V gene encodes CDR1 GTSNPN and CDR2 SVGIG (reference sequence). The CDR3 sequence is 15 residues long. Both 60 Vbeta primers and 13 Jbeta primers went into the PCR. Method: immunoSEQ multiplex PCR; TCRdb's copy keeps in-frame clones and lacks some. The sample contains hundreds of thousands of clones, more than 60% of which appear only once. Each donor's status was that of a healthy bone marrow donor. J is TRBJ1-5 and V is TRBV30; no clear D gene. This TCR came from a woman in her 30s in good health and CMV-seronegative. Sequences were obtained from PBMCs. DNA for the CDR3: TGTGCCTGGAGTGGTCCTGATAGTGTTCGGCAGCCCCAGCATTTT. Amino acid sequence: CAWSGPDSVRQPQHF.